The 28 T cell receptor beta chains below were found in one sample sequenced in a study of identical twins. TCRdb itself ran the 5' RACE reads through MiXCR, one entry per CDR3 protein. The sample yields around 480,000 distinct CDR3 sequences, roughly an eighth seen once. The data also belong to a second study, concerning yellow fever vaccine responses in identical twins.

The sample consisted of CD4+ T cells sorted from blood. The origin of the receptors is a woman younger than 30 in good health.

This clonotype has more than one count but fewer than ten. The V and J genes are TRBV10-2 and TRBJ2-1; possibly TRBD2 for D (5 bases). Germline values: CDR1 WSHSY, CDR2 SAAADI. Trimming removed 3 bases from V and 0 bases from J, with 9 bases in between. This CDR3 has 15 amino acids. The CDR3 region has the DNA TGCGCCAGCAGTGACGTGGGGAGCTCCTACAATGAGCAGTTCTTC. Protein sequence: CASSDVGSSYNEQFF.

Only a few counts were recorded for this clonotype. V and J are TRBV6-2 or TRBV6-3 and TRBJ2-4; maybe TRBD2 (5 bases). The germline CDR1 and CDR2 sequences are MNHEY and SVGEGT. The germline V and J ends were trimmed by 0 bases and 11 bases, with 5 bases remaining between them. The CDR3 length is 11 residues. The chain's CDR3 is CASSYSEVQYF. CDR3 sequence (DNA): TGTGCCAGCAGTTACTCGGAGGTTCAGTACTTC.

CDR3 sequence reads: CASKRDRDEKLFF. The CDR3 DNA follows: TGTGCCAGCAAGAGAGACAGGGATGAAAAACTGTTTTTT. The chain combines TRBV6-6 with TRBJ1-4; 7 bases agree with TRBD1. The CDR3 loop spans 13 amino acids. The V gene's germline CDR1 is MNHNY and CDR2 SVGAGI (reference sequence). V shed 7 bases, J shed 6 bases, and the junction held 5 bases outside the gene matches.

V usage is TRBV9 and J usage is TRBJ2-6; D possibly corresponds to TRBD2 (7 bases). Between the trimmed V and J ends, which lost 0 bases and 3 bases, there was a span of 13 bases. Germline assignment: CDR1 SGDLS and CDR2 YYNGEE. The CDR3 length is 17 residues. The CDR3 is CASSVDWGGGGANVLTF. The CDR3 DNA reads TGTGCCAGCAGCGTAGATTGGGGAGGGGGTGGGGCCAACGTCCTGACTTTC.

This clonotype was observed a handful of times. The chain has TRBV2 and TRBJ2-1; 8 bases are a match to TRBD1. This CDR3 has 15 amino acids. Unmatched junction bases numbered 8, after V lost 6 bases and J lost 4 bases. Germline V lookup: CDR1 SNHLY, CDR2 FYNNEI. Here the CDR3 DNA reads TGTGCCAGCAGGATCGACAGGGGAGGATACAATGAGCAGTTCTTC. The encoded protein is CASRIDRGGYNEQFF.

The sample holds a few counts of this clonotype. The rearrangement links TRBV7-3 to TRBJ2-5, with D possibly matching TRBD1 (6 bases). The CDR3 is 16 amino acids. The V end was cut by 5 bases, the J end by 4 bases, with 20 bases between. The germline V gene has CDR1 SGHTA and CDR2 FQGTGA. As DNA, the CDR3 is TGTGCCAGCAGCCCCGGGACCAGGGGTCAGTCAGAGACCCAGTACTTC. Translation: CASSPGTRGQSETQYF.

The sample holds many counts of this clonotype. The chain has TRBV12-3 or TRBV12-4 and TRBJ1-5; D is unclear. The length of the CDR3 is 15 residues. Trimming took off 4 bases at V and 2 bases at J, with 12 bases between the two ends. CDR3 region: CASSSLPGGNQPQHF. The CDR3 bases are TGTGCCAGCAGTTCCCTACCGGGTGGCAATCAGCCCCAGCATTTT.

This clonotype was seen more than once but under ten times. The CDR3 DNA is TGCGCCAGCAGCCAAGACGCCAGGGGGGCCTACGAGCAGTACTTC. Its protein is CASSQDARGAYEQYF. The rearrangement links TRBV4-3 to TRBJ2-7, with TRBD1 as a possible D gene (7 bases). CDR1 and CDR2 (germline): LGHNA, YSLEER. V dropped 0 bases and J dropped 2 bases, with 11 bases sitting between them. The CDR3 extends over 15 amino acids.

The chain uses TRBV11-2 and TRBJ2-3; maybe TRBD1 (5 bases). Trimming cost V 5 bases and J 2 bases, with 17 bases left between them. The CDR3 is 16 residues long. Looked up from germline, CDR1 is SGHAT and CDR2 is FQNNGV. In DNA form, the CDR3 reads TGTGCCAGCAGCATGCTCACAGGTACCAACACAGATACGCAGTATTTT. As protein: CASSMLTGTNTDTQYF.

The chain uses TRBV12-3 or TRBV12-4 and TRBJ2-7; no clear D gene. V lost 5 bases, J lost 0 bases, and 11 bases lay in between. The CDR3 runs to 14 residues. CDR3 in amino acids: CASSQNPNSYEQYF. For the CDR3, the DNA is TGTGCCAGCAGTCAGAACCCTAACTCCTACGAGCAGTACTTC.

This clonotype was recorded at least ten times. The rearrangement joins TRBV10-3 to TRBJ2-1, with TRBD1 as a possible D gene (6 bases). This CDR3 spans 16 amino acids. Per the germline V gene, CDR1 is ENHRY and CDR2 is SYGVKD. Trimming stripped 6 bases from V and 0 bases from J, with 15 bases between. As DNA, the CDR3 is TGTGCCATCAGAAACCACGAACAGGGCTCCTACAATGAGCAGTTCTTC. Amino acid sequence: CAIRNHEQGSYNEQFF.

V is TRBV6-1 and J is TRBJ2-3; the D is unclear. CDR3 length equals 14 residues. V lost 8 bases, J lost 4 bases, and 16 bases lay in between. Germline CDR1 reads MNHNS; CDR2 reads SASEGT. The CDR3 protein is CASEPRRLSDTQYF. For the CDR3, the DNA is TGTGCCAGCGAGCCCAGGCGGCTTTCAGATACGCAGTATTTT.

CDR3 coding DNA: TGTGCCAGCAGTTACCGATCCCTTGCCCCAGTAGAAGAGACCCAGTACTTC. It yields the protein CASSYRSLAPVEETQYF. The genes are TRBV6-5 and TRBJ2-5; D is unclear. V lost 2 bases and J 3 bases, leaving 19 bases between the germline ends. CDR1 is MNHEY and CDR2 is SVGAGI in the germline V gene. The CDR3 covers 17 residues.

This clonotype appeared a few times. This rearrangement joins TRBV12-3 or TRBV12-4 to TRBJ2-4; no reliable D call. Trimming removed 9 bases from V and 5 bases from J, with 20 bases in between. CDR3 length: 15 amino acids. In DNA, the CDR3 is TGTGCCAGATCCTCCCAAACGGCCAGTGAAAACATTCAGTACTTC. This codes for CARSSQTASENIQYF.

This rearrangement joins TRBV12-3 or TRBV12-4 to TRBJ1-2; 7 nucleotides line up with TRBD1. Trimming cost V 5 bases and J 2 bases; bases outside gene matches: 8. The length of the CDR3 is 15 residues. The CDR3 region is CASSAQQGRNYGYTF. The CDR3 nucleotides read TGTGCCAGCAGTGCACAACAGGGGCGGAACTATGGCTACACCTTC.

This clonotype was seen ten or more times. V and J are TRBV4-1 and TRBJ1-3; D might be TRBD1 (5 bases). Germline CDR1 and CDR2: MGHRA and YSYEKL. The CDR3 spans 14 residues. V was trimmed by 2 bases and J by 4 bases, leaving 9 bases between them. The CDR3, as DNA: TGCGCCAGCAGCCAAAAGACAGCAGGAAACACCATATATTTT. Amino acid sequence: CASSQKTAGNTIYF.

The genes are TRBV12-3 or TRBV12-4 and TRBJ2-6; 10 bases are shared with TRBD2. There are 15 residues in the CDR3. CDR3 sequence (DNA): TGTGTTAGCGGGGGGCTGCCCTCTGGGGCCAACGTCCTGACTTTC. Its protein is CVSGGLPSGANVLTF.

The V and J genes are TRBV5-1 and TRBJ2-7; D could derive from TRBD1 or TRBD2 (5 bases each). Germline CDR1 and CDR2: SGHRS and YFSETQ. The germline V and J ends were trimmed by 4 bases and 0 bases, with 14 bases remaining between them. The CDR3 is made up of 15 amino acids. The CDR3 region is CASSRNPGSSYEQYF. CDR3 nucleotides: TGCGCCAGCAGCCGTAACCCAGGGAGCTCCTACGAGCAGTACTTC.

The J gene is TRBJ2-5, the V gene TRBV30; 7 positions match TRBD2. V lost 4 bases, J lost 5 bases, and 4 bases stayed unmatched. Germline V lookup: CDR1 GTSNPN, CDR2 SVGIG (reference sequence). This CDR3 is built from 12 residues. CDR3 amino acids: CAWNWGGETQYF. CDR3 coding DNA: TGTGCCTGGAATTGGGGAGGGGAGACCCAGTACTTC.

The V and J genes are TRBV20-1 and TRBJ2-3; 8 positions agree with TRBD2. Germline values: CDR1 DFQATT, CDR2 SNEGSKA (reference sequence). The CDR3 consists of 14 residues. After removal of 2 bases from V and 5 bases from J, the junction contained 6 bases not matched to a gene. This chain's CDR3 is CSARFAGGGDTQYF. The CDR3 nucleotides are TGCAGTGCTAGATTTGCGGGAGGAGGAGATACGCAGTATTTT.

This clonotype occurred a few times. The chain carries TRBV11-2 and TRBJ2-3, with 11 bases fitting TRBD2. Germline lookup yields CDR1 SGHAT and CDR2 FQNNGV. The junction had 6 bases not matched to a gene; V was cut back by 4 bases and J by 0 bases. This CDR3 has 17 amino acids. CDR3 bases: TGTGCCAGCAGCTCATGGACTAGCGGGCGTAGCACAGATACGCAGTATTTT. Translation: CASSSWTSGRSTDTQYF.

The chain employs TRBV4-3 and TRBJ1-2; D ambiguous. Germline loops: CDR1 LGHNA, CDR2 YSLEER. Between the trimmed V and J ends, which lost 4 bases and 1 base, there was a span of 7 bases. The CDR3 sequence is 13 residues long. CDR3 coding DNA: TGCGCCAGCAGCCCCGAAAATAACTATGGCTACACCTTC. Translating it yields CASSPENNYGYTF.

The V and J genes are TRBV6-5 and TRBJ2-1; 9 bases agree with TRBD2. Germline CDR1 MNHEY, CDR2 SVGAGI. V lost 4 bases, J lost 8 bases, and 3 bases stayed unmatched. The CDR3 length is 13 residues. The CDR3 protein is CASSLREGDEQFF. CDR3 in DNA: TGTGCCAGCAGTTTGCGGGAGGGCGATGAGCAGTTCTTC.

The chain uses TRBV6-6 and TRBJ2-5, with D tentatively TRBD1 (6 bases). This CDR3 comprises 13 residues. Trimming removed 4 bases from V and 5 bases from J, with 11 bases in between. Germline CDR1 reads MNHNY; CDR2 reads SVGAGI (reference sequence). For the CDR3, the DNA is TGTGCCAGCAGTTCACAGGGCGGGGAGACCCAGTACTTC. Translated: CASSSQGGETQYF.

The rearrangement links TRBV5-1 to TRBJ2-2, with TRBD1 identical over 8 bases. The CDR3 consists of 15 residues. J was trimmed by 4 bases and V by 0 bases; bases with no gene match: 2. From germline, CDR1 is SGHRS and CDR2 YFSETQ. The CDR3 region is CASSLVTGVTGELFF. The CDR3 DNA sequence: TGCGCCAGCAGCTTGGTGACAGGGGTCACCGGGGAGCTGTTTTTT.

This clonotype has just a few counts. The chain carries TRBV18 and TRBJ1-2, with D unclear. This CDR3 contains 19 residues. Germline CDR1 and CDR2: KGHSH and LQKENI. With 1 base removed from V and 0 bases from J, the gap between germline ends came to 21 bases. The CDR3 nucleotides are TGTGCCAGCTCACCACAGAAAAGGGCTACCTCTCCCGCTAACTATGGCTACACCTTC. This sequence encodes CASSPQKRATSPANYGYTF.

The table lists this clonotype with a few counts. The chain employs TRBV12-3 or TRBV12-4 and TRBJ2-7; tentatively, D is TRBD2 (5 bases). The V gene lost 6 bases and the J gene lost 6 bases, with 12 bases spanning the gap. The CDR3 extends over 12 amino acids. The CDR3 spells CASRPDSLEQYF. In DNA form, the CDR3 reads TGTGCCAGCAGACCGGACTCACTCGAGCAGTACTTC.

J is TRBJ2-6 and V is TRBV2; TRBD1 matches 7 bases. The CDR3 totals 14 residues. Germline values: CDR1 SNHLY, CDR2 FYNNEI. After removal of 10 bases from V and 1 base from J, the junction contained 4 bases not matched to a gene. The CDR3 nucleotides are TGTGCCACCACGACAGGGTCTGGGGCCAACGTCCTGACTTTC. Residues: CATTTGSGANVLTF. The entire variable domain, with the rest obtained from reference TRBV2 and TRBJ2-6, is as follows: EPEVTQTPSHQVTQMGQEVILRCVPISNHLYFYWYRQILGQKVEFLVSFYNNEISEKSEIFDDQFSVERPDGSNFTLKIRSTKLEDSAMYFCATTTGSGANVLTFGAGSRLTVL.